This T cell receptor (beta chain) was sequenced for a study of blood T cell repertoires in COVID-19. At the level of the study: Italy, Spain and the United States were the sources of the convalescent and acute COVID-19 samples. T cells, B-cell-depleted T cells, or PBMCs provided the cDNA or gDNA that served as material.

In the authors' workflow: Reference gene primers were amplified, and this amplification served to estimate nucleated cell counts. Some clones are missing from TCRdb's copy, which holds only in-frame ones; the method was immunoSEQ multiplex PCR. That table gives V, J and clone size, and the DNA gave D and trimming. The table lists around 84,000 clones, around 80% of them singletons. Per germline, CDR1 SEHNR and CDR2 FQNEAQ (reference sequence). The CDR3 runs to 13 residues. V was clipped by 1 base and J by 6 bases, with 10 bases between them. This clone was counted between two and nine times. The sequenced sample was peripheral blood. The V and J genes are TRBV7-9 and TRBJ2-7; D unclear. The source of this sequence is an elderly man with active or convalescent COVID-19. The CDR3 sequence: CASSLDTVSEQYF. CDR3 sequence (DNA): TGTGCCAGCAGCTTAGATACAGTCAGCGAGCAGTACTTC.